The T cell receptor beta chain under discussion was sequenced for a study of metastatic and nonmetastatic thyroid tumors. Study in general: Comparative analysis of repertoires was undertaken across blood and tumor or nodule tissue obtained from malignant and benign thyroid patients.

There were no patients who had received any treatment before thyroid surgery. TCRdb reanalyzed the PCR reads with MiXCR. The sample comprises 36,000 or so clones, around 33% of which are singletons, and 15% to 20% rests with the top ten. The length of the CDR3 is 14 residues. V lost 1 base, J lost 4 bases, and 3 bases stayed unmatched. Per the germline V gene, CDR1 is DFQATT and CDR2 is SNEGSKA (reference sequence). The specimen was tumor tissue. This TCR was sampled from a female donor with papillary thyroid cancer or a benign thyroid nodule (not recorded which). Some clones in this sample may be carry-over from other donors' samples. This chain joins TRBV20-1 and TRBJ1-1; TRBD1 matches at 10 bases. CDR3: CSARGDRGGTEAFF. Here the CDR3 DNA reads TGCAGTGCTAGAGGGGACAGGGGCGGCACTGAAGCTTTCTTT.